Following are 19 T cell receptor beta chains from one sample sequenced in a study of T cell responses to AZD1222 COVID-19 vaccine. Profiling relied on immunoSEQ multiplex PCR, and the TCRdb table lists in-frame clones only, not all of them. The sample carries 100,000 to 150,000 clones, 85% to 90% recorded once. Sequenced here: peripheral blood, sampled on day 0 of AZD1222 vaccination. The source is an adult in good health.

This rearrangement joins TRBV10-3 to TRBJ2-3; 9 nucleotides agree with TRBD2. In germline, CDR1 is ENHRY, CDR2 SYGVKD. V shed 0 bases and J 0 bases; nucleotides not matched to a gene: 1. The CDR3 consists of 16 residues. The CDR3 DNA reads as TGTGCCATCAGTGAGTCCCTAGCGGGGAGCACAGATACGCAGTATTTT. This sequence encodes CAISESLAGSTDTQYF.

The rearrangement uses TRBV5-4 and TRBJ2-6; D possibly matches TRBD1 or TRBD2 (6 bases each). The CDR3 runs 16 residues. Germline CDR1 is SGHNT and CDR2 is YYREEE (reference sequence). The ends were cut back, 4 bases at V and 3 bases at J, with 14 bases in the middle. CDR3 nucleotides: TGTGCCAGCAGCCCCGAAGGGGGGTATGGGGCCAACGTCCTGACTTTC. Translating gives CASSPEGGYGANVLTF. Complete variable domain (other parts from reference TRBV5-4 and TRBJ2-6): ETGVTQSPTHLIKTRGQQVTLRCSSQSGHNTVSWYQQALGQGPQFIFQYYREEENGRGNFPPRFSGLQFPNYSSELNVNALELDDSALYLCASSPEGGYGANVLTFGAGSRLTVL.

This rearrangement joins TRBV7-9 to TRBJ1-4, with a weak D call TRBD1 (5 bases). This CDR3 comprises 17 residues. The V end lost 4 bases, the J end lost 2 bases, and 17 bases lay between the germline ends. Germline V gene data show CDR1 as SEHNR and CDR2 as FQNEAQ (reference sequence). CDR3: CASSSRGPGETNEKLFF. The CDR3 coding sequence is TGTGCCAGCAGCTCGAGGGGACCGGGGGAGACTAATGAAAAACTGTTTTTT.

This chain uses TRBV3-1 (or the pseudogene TRBV3-2) with TRBJ1-1, with a weak D call TRBD1 (5 bases). Trimming cost V 1 base and J 3 bases, with 9 bases left between them. Germline loops: CDR1 LGHDT, CDR2 YNNKEL (reference sequence). This CDR3 region has 14 residues. CDR3 amino acids: CASSQGEGYTEAFF. The CDR3 bases are TGTGCCAGCAGCCAAGGTGAGGGGTACACTGAAGCTTTCTTT.

This chain uses TRBV5-1 with TRBJ1-1, with D unclear. Germline V gives CDR1 SGHRS, CDR2 YFSETQ. The V end lost 6 bases, the J end lost 8 bases, and 17 bases lay between the germline ends. The CDR3 loop spans 13 amino acids. CDR3 bases: TGCGCCAGCAACGGAATCAACGAGGCGGAAGCTTTCTTT. This codes for CASNGINEAEAFF.

The DNA for the CDR3 is TGTGCCAGCAGCTTGCAGGGGGGAGGAAACACCATATATTTT. Translated, it gives CASSLQGGGNTIYF. V gene TRBV7-2 combines with J gene TRBJ1-3, with 7 bases identical to TRBD1. CDR3 length equals 14 residues. J was trimmed by 4 bases and V by 3 bases; bases with no gene match: 3. Germline V gene data show CDR1 as SGHTA and CDR2 as FQGNSA.

This clone came up once. The genes are TRBV2 and TRBJ1-5; the D is unclear. The CDR3 consists of 15 residues. V was shortened by 2 bases and J by 4 bases, with 12 bases between the two germline ends. Per the germline V gene, CDR1 is SNHLY and CDR2 is FYNNEI. CDR3 sequence: CASSEWQPENQPQHF. The CDR3, as DNA: TGTGCCAGCAGTGAATGGCAGCCGGAAAATCAGCCCCAGCATTTT.

The chain carries TRBV12-3 or TRBV12-4 and TRBJ1-6, with 10 bases fitting TRBD1. This CDR3 contains 13 residues. With V trimmed by 8 bases and J by 10 bases, 5 bases remained unmatched. The CDR3 is CASGDRGGSPLHF. CDR3 sequence (DNA): TGTGCCAGCGGGGACAGGGGTGGGTCACCCCTCCACTTT.

The chain carries TRBV6-2 or TRBV6-3 and TRBJ2-2; D is unclear. The CDR3 loop spans 13 amino acids. The germline CDR1 and CDR2 sequences are MNHEY and SVGEGT. Trimming shortened V by 5 bases and J by 5 bases, and 9 bases separated the two germline ends. The CDR3 DNA sequence: TGTGCCAGCAGTCAAAGGGAAACCGGGGAGCTGTTTTTT. It specifies CASSQRETGELFF.

The chain uses TRBV11-3 and TRBJ1-1; D uncertain. The CDR3 runs 14 residues. Trimming cost V 2 bases and J 1 base, with 8 bases left between them. The germline CDR1 and CDR2 sequences are SGHNT and YENEEA. DNA of the CDR3: TGTGCCAGCAGCTTACTCGGGCAGAACACTGAAGCTTTCTTT. Translation: CASSLLGQNTEAFF.

About this clone itself: The sample contains more than one DNA sequence encoding this CDR3. The V and J genes are TRBV5-1 and TRBJ1-2, with D unclear. The V gene lost 4 bases and the J gene lost 0 bases, with 10 bases spanning the gap. CDR1 SGHRS and CDR2 YFSETQ come from the germline V gene. The CDR3 totals 14 residues. The CDR3 nucleotides are TGCGCCAGCAGCACCGACGGAGCTAACTATGGCTACACCTTC. Translating gives CASSTDGANYGYTF.

The chain uses TRBV4-3 and TRBJ2-4, with a tentative D call TRBD2 (6 bases). V was clipped by 1 base and J by 0 bases, with 10 bases between them. The CDR3 is made up of 16 amino acids. Germline V lookup: CDR1 LGHNA, CDR2 YSLEER. CDR3 coding DNA: TGCGCCAGCAGCCAAGGGGTGGGACTAGCCAAAAACATTCAGTACTTC. Protein product: CASSQGVGLAKNIQYF.

This chain joins TRBV29-1 and TRBJ1-3, with 7 bases lining up with TRBD1. Germline loops: CDR1 SQVTM, CDR2 ANQGSEA. The CDR3 totals 14 residues. V was clipped by 4 bases and J by 3 bases; unmatched bases: 6. The CDR3 loop is CSVVEGASGNTIYF. The CDR3 DNA is TGCAGCGTTGTGGAGGGGGCTAGTGGAAACACCATATATTTT.

For the CDR3, the DNA is TGTGCCAGCAGCGAGGACGGACATCAGCCCCAGCATTTT. It specifies CASSEDGHQPQHF. The chain links TRBV7-9 to TRBJ1-5; D is uncertain. This CDR3 has 13 amino acids. Trimming took off 5 bases at V and 5 bases at J, with 10 bases between the two ends. Germline CDR1 and CDR2: SEHNR and FQNEAQ (reference sequence).

The rearrangement uses TRBV5-8 and TRBJ2-6, with a possible D match to TRBD2 (6 bases). The CDR3 consists of 15 residues. Germline V gene lookup returns CDR1 SGHTS and CDR2 YDEGEE. Trimming took 4 bases from V and 0 from J, leaving 8 bases between them. Here the CDR3 reads CASSPRGSGANVLTF. Written as DNA, the CDR3 is TGTGCCAGCAGCCCGCGGGGCTCTGGGGCCAACGTCCTGACTTTC.

The V and J genes are TRBV29-1 and TRBJ2-7; D assignment may be TRBD1 or TRBD2 (6 bases each). V was clipped by 4 bases and J by 1 base, with 17 bases between them. Germline CDR1 SQVTM, CDR2 ANQGSEA. CDR3 length: 15 amino acids. For the CDR3, the DNA is TGCAGCGTTGGGCCCGGGGGCAGGGGATCCTACGAGCAGTACTTC. Translated: CSVGPGGRGSYEQYF.

This clone was counted once. This chain links TRBV30 with TRBJ1-5, with TRBD1 matching over 8 bases. Germline CDR1 GTSNPN, CDR2 SVGIG (reference sequence). The CDR3 extends over 14 amino acids. Trimming removed 0 bases from V and 6 bases from J; junction bases left unmatched: 4. DNA of the CDR3: TGTGCCTGGAGTGTAGGACAGGGAACTCAGCCCCAGCATTTT. It yields the protein CAWSVGQGTQPQHF.

The rearrangement uses TRBV19 and TRBJ2-2; 10 bases match TRBD1. V gave up 7 bases and J gave up 5 bases; unmatched junction bases: 7. The CDR3 loop spans 15 amino acids. Germline V gene lookup returns CDR1 LNHDA and CDR2 SQIVND (reference sequence). CDR3 in DNA: TGTGCCAGTAACCCGAGGACAGGGGGGACCGGGGAGCTGTTTTTT. Translating gives CASNPRTGGTGELFF. Together with reference TRBV19 and TRBJ2-2, the CDR3 gives the full variable domain: DGGITQSPKYLFRKEGQNVTLSCEQNLNHDAMYWYRQDPGQGLRLIYYSQIVNDFQKGDIAEGYSVSREKKESFPLTVTSAQKNPTAFYLCASNPRTGGTGELFFGEGSRLTVL.

V and J are TRBV10-2 and TRBJ1-5; the D gene is possibly TRBD1 (5 bases). The V end was cut by 2 bases, the J end by 6 bases, with 14 bases between. This CDR3 is built from 15 residues. From germline, CDR1 is WSHSY and CDR2 SAAADI. This CDR3 reads CASSERGGVGQPQHF. In nucleotides, the CDR3 is TGCGCCAGCAGTGAGCGGGGGGGAGTGGGTCAGCCCCAGCATTTT.